The clone carrying this T cell receptor (beta chain) was seen only a few times. Each CDR3 protein is one row after TCRdb ran MiXCR on the 5' RACE reads. This table has around 500,000 distinct CDR3 sequences, more than 13% appearing once. This record belongs to a study of identical twins. In addition, the sample was reused for a study of yellow fever vaccine responses in identical twins.

Sequencing was done on a sample of CD4+ T cells sorted from blood. The receptor's source is a young woman in good health.

CDR3 loop: CASSKTSGGSTDTQYF. The DNA for the CDR3 is TGTGCCAGCAGCAAAACTAGCGGGGGGAGCACAGATACGCAGTATTTT. The chain recombines TRBV12-3 or TRBV12-4 with TRBJ2-3, with 12 bases aligning to TRBD2. Trimming removed 6 bases from V and 0 bases from J; junction bases left unmatched: 4. This CDR3 region has 16 residues.